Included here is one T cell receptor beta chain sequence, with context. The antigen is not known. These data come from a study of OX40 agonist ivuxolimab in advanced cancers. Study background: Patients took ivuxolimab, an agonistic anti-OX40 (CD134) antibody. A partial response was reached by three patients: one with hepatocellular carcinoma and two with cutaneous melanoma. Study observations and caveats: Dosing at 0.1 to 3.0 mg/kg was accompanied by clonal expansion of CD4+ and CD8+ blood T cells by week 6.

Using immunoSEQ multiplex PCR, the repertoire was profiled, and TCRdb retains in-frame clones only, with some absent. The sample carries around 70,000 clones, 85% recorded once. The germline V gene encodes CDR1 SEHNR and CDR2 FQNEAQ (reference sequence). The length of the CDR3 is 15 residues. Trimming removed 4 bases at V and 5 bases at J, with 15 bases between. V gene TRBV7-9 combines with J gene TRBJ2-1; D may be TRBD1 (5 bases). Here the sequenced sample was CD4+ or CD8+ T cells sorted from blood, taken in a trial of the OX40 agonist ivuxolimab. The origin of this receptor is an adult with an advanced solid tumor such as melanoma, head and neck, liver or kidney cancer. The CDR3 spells CASSSGQGSNNEQFF. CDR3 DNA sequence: TGTGCCAGCAGCTCCGGGCAGGGAAGCAACAATGAGCAGTTCTTC.